Sequencing of this T cell receptor (beta chain) was carried out in a study of cytomegalovirus exposure and HLA in healthy donors. Overall study: Some 85 million unique TCRs from HLA-typed donors were held in an early data release. Findings and caveats of the study: A later analysis linked a missense variant in DCLRE1C to the trimming of TCR beta V and J genes. Researchers reported from a later analysis that most CMV-associated TCR beta chains appeared HLA-restricted.

This clone was seen a single time. Its antigen is currently unknown. Researchers ran the PCR with 60 Vbeta and 13 Jbeta primers. The assay was immunoSEQ multiplex PCR, and TCRdb's table has in-frame clones only and misses some. The table shows around 190,000 clones, with around 77% occurring only once. Germline V gene lookup returns CDR1 ENHRY and CDR2 SYGVKD. This CDR3 is built from 13 residues. V was cut by 0 bases and J by 5 bases, with 5 bases left in between. The gene calls are TRBV10-3 and TRBJ2-4; a weak D match, TRBD1 (5 bases). The receptor's source is a woman aged 25 to 39 in good health and CMV-seronegative. The sample was PBMCs. The DNA for the CDR3 is TGTGCCATCAGTGAGTCGGGGCAAAACATTCAGTACTTC. Translation gives CAISESGQNIQYF.